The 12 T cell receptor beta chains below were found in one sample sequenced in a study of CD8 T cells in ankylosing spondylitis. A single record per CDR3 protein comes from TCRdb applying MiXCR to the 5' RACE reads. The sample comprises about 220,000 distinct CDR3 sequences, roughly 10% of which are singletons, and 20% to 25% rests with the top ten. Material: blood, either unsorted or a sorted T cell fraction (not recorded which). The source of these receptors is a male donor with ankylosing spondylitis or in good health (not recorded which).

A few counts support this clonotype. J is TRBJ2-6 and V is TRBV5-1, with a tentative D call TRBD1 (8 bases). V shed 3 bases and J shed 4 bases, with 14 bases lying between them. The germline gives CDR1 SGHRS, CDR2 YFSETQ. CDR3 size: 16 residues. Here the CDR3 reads CASSYTGGGGANVLTF. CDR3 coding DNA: TGCGCCAGCAGCTATACAGGGGGAGGGGGGGCCAACGTCCTGACTTTC.

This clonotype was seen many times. The CDR3 coding sequence is TGTGCCAGCAGCTTGTACCTGGACACCTCGGGGGCAGATACGCAGTATTTT. Protein product: CASSLYLDTSGADTQYF. The chain recombines TRBV7-9 with TRBJ2-3; TRBD2 might be the D (6 bases). The V gene's germline CDR1 is SEHNR and CDR2 FQNEAQ (reference sequence). The CDR3 consists of 17 residues. Trimming removed 3 bases from V and 4 bases from J, with 20 bases in between.

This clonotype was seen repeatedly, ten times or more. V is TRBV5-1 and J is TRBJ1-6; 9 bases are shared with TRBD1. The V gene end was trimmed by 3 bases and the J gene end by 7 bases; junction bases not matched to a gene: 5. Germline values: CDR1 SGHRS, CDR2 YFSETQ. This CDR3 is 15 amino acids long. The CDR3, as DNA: TGCGCCAGCAGCTCCGGGACAGGGAACAATTCACCCCTCCACTTT. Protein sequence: CASSSGTGNNSPLHF.

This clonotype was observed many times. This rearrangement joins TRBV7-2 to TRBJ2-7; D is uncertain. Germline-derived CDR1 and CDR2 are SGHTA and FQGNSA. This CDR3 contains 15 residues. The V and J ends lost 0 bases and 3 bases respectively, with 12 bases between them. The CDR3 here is CASSLAESFLYEQYF. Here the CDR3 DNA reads TGTGCCAGCAGCTTAGCGGAGTCTTTCCTCTACGAGCAGTACTTC.

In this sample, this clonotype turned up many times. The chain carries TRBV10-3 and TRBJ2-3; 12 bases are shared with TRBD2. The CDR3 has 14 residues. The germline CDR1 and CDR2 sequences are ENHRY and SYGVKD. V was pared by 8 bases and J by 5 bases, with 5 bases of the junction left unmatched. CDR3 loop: CAIASGGALDTQYF. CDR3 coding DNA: TGTGCCATCGCTAGCGGGGGGGCCTTAGATACGCAGTATTTT.

The CDR3 DNA follows: TGCGCCAGCAGCTCGCACGACACCCTGGGCACTGAAGCTTTCTTT. Its translation: CASSSHDTLGTEAFF. This chain uses TRBV4-1 with TRBJ1-1; D is ambiguous. The length of the CDR3 is 15 residues. Germline lookup yields CDR1 MGHRA and CDR2 YSYEKL. Between the trimmed V and J ends, which lost 5 bases and 4 bases, there was a span of 17 bases.

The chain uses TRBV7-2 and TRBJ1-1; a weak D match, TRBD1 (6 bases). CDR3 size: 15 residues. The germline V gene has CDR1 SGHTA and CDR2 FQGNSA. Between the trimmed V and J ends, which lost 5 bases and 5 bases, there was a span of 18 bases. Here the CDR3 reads CASSRYKGGITEAFF. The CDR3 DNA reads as TGTGCCAGCAGCCGTTATAAGGGGGGTATTACTGAAGCTTTCTTT.

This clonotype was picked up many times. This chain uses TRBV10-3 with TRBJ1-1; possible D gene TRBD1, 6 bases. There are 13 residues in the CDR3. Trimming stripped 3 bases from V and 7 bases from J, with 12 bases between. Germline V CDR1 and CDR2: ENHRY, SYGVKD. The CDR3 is CAISEPGAVEAFF. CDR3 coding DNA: TGTGCCATCAGTGAACCGGGGGCGGTTGAAGCTTTCTTT.

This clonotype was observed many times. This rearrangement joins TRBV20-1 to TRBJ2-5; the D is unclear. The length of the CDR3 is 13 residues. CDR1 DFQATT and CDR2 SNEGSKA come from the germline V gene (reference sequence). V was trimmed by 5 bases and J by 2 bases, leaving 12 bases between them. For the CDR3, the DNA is TGCAGTGCTGGGCCCACGGGTCAAGAGACCCAGTACTTC. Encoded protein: CSAGPTGQETQYF.

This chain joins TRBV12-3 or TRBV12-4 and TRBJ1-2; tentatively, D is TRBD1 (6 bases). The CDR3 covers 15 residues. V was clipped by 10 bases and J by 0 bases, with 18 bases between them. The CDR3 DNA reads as TGTGCCACTATCCTAGGGGGGGCGTCTAACTATGGCTACACCTTC. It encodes CATILGGASNYGYTF.

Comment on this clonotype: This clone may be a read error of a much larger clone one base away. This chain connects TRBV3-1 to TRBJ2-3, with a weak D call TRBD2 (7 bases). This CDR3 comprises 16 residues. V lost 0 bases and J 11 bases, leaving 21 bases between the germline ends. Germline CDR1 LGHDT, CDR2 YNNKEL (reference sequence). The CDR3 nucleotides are TGTGCCAGCAGCCAAGAAGGGGGGGGCGTCCGACATAAGCAGTATTTT. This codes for CASSQEGGGVRHKQYF.

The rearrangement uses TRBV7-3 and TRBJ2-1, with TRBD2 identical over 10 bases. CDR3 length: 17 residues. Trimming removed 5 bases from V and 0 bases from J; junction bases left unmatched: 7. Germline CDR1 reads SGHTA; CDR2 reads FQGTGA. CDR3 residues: CASSPAERGGSYNEQFF. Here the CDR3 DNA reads TGTGCCAGCAGCCCAGCGGAGCGGGGGGGCTCCTACAATGAGCAGTTCTTC.